This T cell receptor beta chain was identified in a study of T cell responses to AZD1222 COVID-19 vaccine. The study, taken as a whole, reports: Spike-specific TCR breadth and depth both grew after two AZD1222 doses. Distributed over spike, vaccine-associated CD4 TCRs predominated at 160-218 and 743-854. In the spike-specific TCR repertoire, nearly half reportedly target unmutated variant regions.

Generated by immunoSEQ multiplex PCR, the TCRdb table keeps only in-frame clones and is missing some. The data contain 100,000 to 150,000 clones, roughly nine tenths of them seen just once; the ten biggest clones take up 2.5% to 3.5%. The CDR3 extends over 14 amino acids. Germline-derived CDR1 and CDR2 are MDHEN and SYDVKM. Between the trimmed V and J ends, which lost 3 bases and 4 bases, there was a span of 10 bases. Concerning this clone: Its specificity is not known.

The V call is TRBV28, the J call TRBJ1-5, with D possibly being TRBD1 (6 bases). The specimen was peripheral blood, collected 28 days after the second AZD1222 dose. The clonotype was recovered from an adult who received the AZD1222 COVID-19 vaccine. As DNA, the CDR3 is TGTGCCAGCAGTTTGTCAGGGGAGAATCAGCCCCAGCATTTT. This encodes CASSLSGENQPQHF.